These 29 T cell receptor beta chains originate from one sample sequenced in a study of graft-versus-host responses after intestinal transplantation (dated by TCRdb to the early 2020s). Library preparation used the immunoSEQ multiplex PCR assay. The immuneACCESS repertoire file appears here via TCRdb, limited to in-frame rearrangements. These files lack a portion of the clones; in checked studies, under half of the deficit traces to unresolved V genes, and the cause of the others is not known. Within this sample are 77,000 or so clones, with about 92% of them counted one time only. The ten top clones hold 0.55% to 0.8% of the sample. The material was PBMCs, obtained 98 days after intestinal transplantation. The source of these receptors is a human patient who received an intestinal transplant, so some T cells may come from the graft donor.

A single count supports this clone. In nucleotides, the CDR3 is TGTGCCAGCAGCTTAACTAGAGGCCAAGAGACCCAGTACTTC. This encodes CASSLTRGQETQYF. This chain links TRBV7-9 with TRBJ2-5; D is possibly TRBD2 (5 bases). This CDR3 region has 14 residues. Germline V CDR1 and CDR2: SEHNR, FQNEAQ (reference sequence). V was cut by 2 bases and J by 1 base, with 8 bases left in between.

This chain joins TRBV4-1 and TRBJ1-6; the match to TRBD1 covers 7 bases. The V and J ends lost 0 bases and 9 bases, in that order; junction bases with no gene match: 8. The length of the CDR3 is 16 residues. CDR1 MGHRA and CDR2 YSYEKL come from the germline V gene. CDR3 region: CASSQDPGGGTSPLHF. The CDR3 DNA follows: TGCGCCAGCAGCCAAGATCCTGGAGGGGGCACTTCACCCCTCCACTTT.

The chain's CDR3 is CASSLASGRGWVEQFF. DNA for the CDR3: TGTGCCAGCAGCCTCGCTAGCGGGAGAGGATGGGTTGAGCAGTTCTTC. V gene TRBV5-6 combines with J gene TRBJ2-1, with TRBD2 matching over 10 bases. The junction had 13 bases not matched to a gene; V was cut back by 4 bases and J by 9 bases. In germline, CDR1 is SGHDT, CDR2 YYEEEE. CDR3 length: 16 amino acids.

V and J are TRBV7-6 and TRBJ2-5, with D possibly being TRBD1 (6 bases). The V end was cut by 7 bases, the J end by 1 base, with 13 bases between. The CDR3 runs to 14 residues. Germline loops: CDR1 SGHVS, CDR2 FNYEAQ. The CDR3: CASIRGGIQETQYF. The CDR3 nucleotides read TGTGCCAGCATCCGAGGGGGTATCCAAGAGACCCAGTACTTC.

This clone was seen only once. The chain is built from TRBV9 and TRBJ2-3; TRBD1 agrees at 9 bases. Germline-derived CDR1 and CDR2 are SGDLS and YYNGEE. The V and J ends lost 5 bases and 3 bases, in that order; junction bases with no gene match: 7. CDR3 length: 15 residues. CDR3 DNA: TGTGCCAGCAGTGGATTTGGGACAGGGACAGATACGCAGTATTTT. This gives the protein CASSGFGTGTDTQYF.

The rearrangement links TRBV7-9 to TRBJ2-6; D is unresolved. This CDR3 spans 16 amino acids. CDR1 is SEHNR, CDR2 FQNEAQ, per germline (reference sequence). CDR3 residues: CAYYDGMGSGANVLTF. As DNA, the CDR3 is TGTGCTTACTATGACGGTATGGGGTCTGGGGCCAACGTCCTGACTTTC.

This clone was recorded once. The chain has TRBV6-4 and TRBJ1-5, with D unresolved. The CDR3 spans 13 residues. The V and J ends lost 2 bases and 3 bases respectively, with 5 bases between them. The germline V gene has CDR1 MRHNA and CDR2 SNTAGT. Written as DNA, the CDR3 is TGTGCCAGCAGTGACGGAGACAATCAGCCCCAGCATTTT. The encoded protein is CASSDGDNQPQHF.

This clone was recorded only once. The V and J genes are TRBV6-4 and TRBJ2-3; D gene ambiguous. CDR1 and CDR2 from the germline V gene are MRHNA and SNTAGT. This CDR3 comprises 14 residues. The germline V and J ends were trimmed by 0 bases and 0 bases, with 4 bases remaining between them. DNA for the CDR3: TGTGCCAGCAGTGACTCTGCTAGCACAGATACGCAGTATTTT. Its translation: CASSDSASTDTQYF.

This clone was picked up one time. The rearrangement uses TRBV5-4 and TRBJ2-2; tentatively, D is TRBD1 (6 bases). CDR1 is SGHNT, CDR2 YYREEE, per germline (reference sequence). The germline V and J ends were trimmed by 2 bases and 4 bases, with 6 bases remaining between them. The CDR3 consists of 13 residues. In DNA, the CDR3 is TGTGCCAGCAGCTTCAGGGGCACCGGGGAGCTGTTTTTT. Encoded protein: CASSFRGTGELFF.

The chain links TRBV5-1 to TRBJ2-1; D remains unclear. Germline values: CDR1 SGHRS, CDR2 YFSETQ. The V end lost 1 base, the J end lost 8 bases, and 22 bases lay between the germline ends. This CDR3 contains 17 residues. The CDR3 sequence is CASSLIIRTALLDEQFF. The CDR3 nucleotides are TGCGCCAGCAGCTTGATCATACGGACGGCCCTACTGGATGAGCAGTTCTTC.

The chain combines TRBV9 with TRBJ2-1; tentatively, D is TRBD2 (5 bases). The V end lost 0 bases, the J end lost 5 bases, and 12 bases lay between the germline ends. The CDR3 contains 15 residues. Germline assignment: CDR1 SGDLS and CDR2 YYNGEE. This CDR3 is CASSVGGRNNNEQFF. In nucleotides, the CDR3 is TGTGCCAGCAGCGTAGGCGGGCGGAATAACAATGAGCAGTTCTTC. Full variable domain (rest looked up from reference TRBV9 and TRBJ2-1): DSGVTQTPKHLITATGQRVTLRCSPRSGDLSVYWYQQSLDQGLQFLIQYYNGEERAKGNILERFSAQQFPDLHSELNLSSLELGDSALYFCASSVGGRNNNEQFFGPGTRLTVL.

Written as DNA, the CDR3 is TGTGCCAGCAGCCAACCTAGAGCTCGCACAGATACGCAGTATTTT. This gives the protein CASSQPRARTDTQYF. The chain links TRBV4-2 to TRBJ2-3; unclear D gene. This CDR3 comprises 15 residues. Trimming shortened V by 2 bases and J by 1 base, and 10 bases separated the two germline ends. Germline V gives CDR1 LGHNA, CDR2 YNFKEQ.

This rearrangement joins TRBV5-6 to TRBJ1-1; possible D gene TRBD1, 5 bases. CDR1 and CDR2 from the germline V gene are SGHDT and YYEEEE. V was cut by 3 bases and J by 7 bases, with 7 bases left in between. The CDR3 runs to 11 residues. The CDR3 coding sequence is TGTGCCAGCAGCTCAGGGAATGAAGCTTTCTTT. This sequence encodes CASSSGNEAFF.

The chain carries TRBV11-2 and TRBJ2-1; D perhaps matches TRBD2 (6 bases). The V and J ends lost 4 bases and 6 bases respectively, with 19 bases between them. The CDR3 length is 16 residues. The germline gives CDR1 SGHAT, CDR2 FQNNGV. The CDR3 sequence: CASSYIRGGGINEQFF. The CDR3, as DNA: TGTGCCAGCAGCTACATTAGGGGAGGTGGTATCAATGAGCAGTTCTTC.

The V call is TRBV7-3, the J call TRBJ2-1, with D perhaps TRBD2 (5 bases). The germline V gene has CDR1 SGHTA and CDR2 FQGTGA. This CDR3 spans 15 amino acids. V was shortened by 5 bases and J by 1 base, with 12 bases between the two germline ends. The CDR3 protein is CASSPTRVSYNEQFF. The DNA of the CDR3 is TGTGCCAGCAGCCCTACTAGAGTGTCCTACAATGAGCAGTTCTTC.

The chain has TRBV12-5 and TRBJ2-1; a possible D gene is TRBD2 (5 bases). The CDR3 runs 15 residues. V shed 4 bases and J shed 0 bases, with 10 bases lying between them. Germline loops: CDR1 LGHNT, CDR2 FRNRAP. For the CDR3, the DNA is TGTGCTAGTGGTTGGAGGACGGGCTCCTACAATGAGCAGTTCTTC. Protein product: CASGWRTGSYNEQFF.

The J gene is TRBJ2-7, the V gene TRBV4-1; D uncertain. There are 15 residues in the CDR3. Germline V gene sequence: CDR1 MGHRA, CDR2 YSYEKL. The V end was cut by 0 bases, the J end by 0 bases, with 9 bases between. The DNA for the CDR3 is TGCGCCAGCAGCCAAGATGGGATGGACTCCTACGAGCAGTACTTC. It codes for CASSQDGMDSYEQYF.

The chain joins TRBV27 to TRBJ2-7; 7 bases agree with TRBD1. V lost 1 base, J lost 2 bases, and 8 bases stayed unmatched. This CDR3 spans 16 amino acids. The germline CDR1 and CDR2 sequences are MNHEY and SMNVEV (reference sequence). In DNA form, the CDR3 reads TGTGCCAGCAGTTTATTTAGACAGGGTGGGGCCTACGAGCAGTACTTC. It is translated as CASSLFRQGGAYEQYF.

This chain links TRBV11-3 with TRBJ1-4, with unresolved D. CDR1 SGHNT and CDR2 YENEEA come from the germline V gene. Trimming pared 0 bases from V and 4 bases from J, leaving 6 bases between. This CDR3 is 14 amino acids long. In DNA, the CDR3 is TGTGCCAGCAGCTTAGACGGGTATAATGAAAAACTGTTTTTT. As protein: CASSLDGYNEKLFF.

This clone came up once. The genes are TRBV27 and TRBJ2-2; the match to TRBD2 covers 16 bases. CDR1 MNHEY and CDR2 SMNVEV come from the germline V gene (reference sequence). The junction had 18 bases not matched to a gene; V was cut back by 1 base and J by 4 bases. The length of the CDR3 is 23 residues. This CDR3 reads CASSLWPIISGLAGGPGTGELFF. The CDR3, as DNA: TGTGCCAGCAGTTTATGGCCCATTATATCGGGACTAGCGGGAGGGCCCGGCACCGGGGAGCTGTTTTTT.

The chain uses TRBV13 and TRBJ2-3; the D gene is possibly TRBD2 (5 bases). V was cut by 2 bases and J by 2 bases, with 20 bases left in between. The CDR3 is 18 amino acids. Germline V gene data show CDR1 as PRHDT and CDR2 as FYEKMQ (reference sequence). The CDR3 reads CASSLSPGLGGSTDTQYF. Here the CDR3 DNA reads TGTGCCAGCAGCTTATCGCCAGGACTGGGTGGGTCCACAGATACGCAGTATTTT.

CDR3 DNA: TGTGCCAGCAGCTTAGCCCTTTCTGGGGCCAACGTCCTGACTTTC. This gives the protein CASSLALSGANVLTF. The V and J genes are TRBV7-9 and TRBJ2-6; D gene uncertain. CDR3 length equals 15 residues. Germline V gene data show CDR1 as SEHNR and CDR2 as FQNEAQ (reference sequence). V was trimmed by 0 bases and J by 1 base, leaving 4 bases between them.

V gene TRBV7-9 combines with J gene TRBJ2-3, with TRBD2 as a possible D gene (5 bases). Looked up from germline, CDR1 is SEHNR and CDR2 is FQNEAQ (reference sequence). This CDR3 spans 14 amino acids. Trimming removed 1 base from V and 2 bases from J, with 7 bases in between. The CDR3 bases are TGTGCCAGCAGCTTAGGAGGGCTCACAGATACGCAGTATTTT. Translated, it gives CASSLGGLTDTQYF.

The chain combines TRBV28 with TRBJ2-7; 9 nucleotides agree with TRBD2. This CDR3 comprises 15 residues. After removal of 6 bases from V and 4 bases from J, the junction contained 10 bases not matched to a gene. From germline, CDR1 is MDHEN and CDR2 SYDVKM. The CDR3 DNA reads as TGTGCCAGCAGATCTTTTAGCGGGAGTCGATACGAGCAGTACTTC. This codes for CASRSFSGSRYEQYF.

V usage is TRBV29-1 and J usage is TRBJ2-7; D is unclear. Deletions cut 6 bases from V and 0 bases from J, with 18 bases between. Germline V lookup: CDR1 SQVTM, CDR2 ANQGSEA. The CDR3 has 15 residues. Here the CDR3 DNA reads TGCAGCGTCCGAAAGGAACCCGTGAGCTCCTACGAGCAGTACTTC. Translating gives CSVRKEPVSSYEQYF.

The gene calls are TRBV30 and TRBJ2-5; 8 bases agree with TRBD2. V lost 2 bases, J lost 5 bases, and 13 bases stayed unmatched. CDR1 GTSNPN and CDR2 SVGIG come from the germline V gene (reference sequence). CDR3 length equals 16 residues. The chain's CDR3 is CAWSNPLPGGWETQYF. The CDR3 region has the DNA TGTGCCTGGAGTAACCCCCTCCCGGGAGGGTGGGAGACCCAGTACTTC.

The chain has TRBV5-6 and TRBJ1-1, with a weak D call TRBD1 (5 bases). V lost 4 bases to trimming and J lost 1 base, with 8 bases between them. The germline gives CDR1 SGHDT, CDR2 YYEEEE. There are 13 residues in the CDR3. The CDR3 sequence is CASSRQRNTEAFF. The DNA of the CDR3 is TGTGCCAGCAGCCGACAGAGGAACACTGAAGCTTTCTTT.

The rearrangement uses TRBV5-1 and TRBJ2-5, with D uncertain. V gave up 3 bases and J gave up 5 bases, with 8 bases separating them. The CDR3 is made up of 12 amino acids. The V gene's germline CDR1 is SGHRS and CDR2 YFSETQ. The CDR3 DNA follows: TGCGCCAGCAGCTCCCCCCGGGAGACCCAGTACTTC. Translated: CASSSPRETQYF.

The J gene is TRBJ1-1, the V gene TRBV7-9; TRBD1 might be the D (5 bases). V lost 5 bases to trimming and J lost 1 base, with 11 bases between them. The CDR3 totals 14 residues. Germline loops: CDR1 SEHNR, CDR2 FQNEAQ (reference sequence). The CDR3 reads CASSLQERNTEAFF. The CDR3 nucleotides read TGTGCCAGCAGCCTACAGGAAAGGAACACTGAAGCTTTCTTT. Complete variable domain (other parts from reference TRBV7-9 and TRBJ1-1): DTGVSQNPRHKITKRGQNVTFRCDPISEHNRLYWYRQTLGQGPEFLTYFQNEAQLEKSRLLSDRFSAERPKGSFSTLEIQRTEQGDSAMYLCASSLQERNTEAFFGQGTRLTVV.